The 19 T cell receptor beta chains listed next were all sequenced from one sample in a study of blood T cell repertoires in COVID-19. Sequencing was performed with immunoSEQ multiplex PCR; in TCRdb, only in-frame clones are kept and a portion is missing. The sample yields 200,000 to 250,000 clones, approximately 84% seen once. Sequencing used peripheral blood. These receptors all stem from a woman in her sixties with acute or convalescent COVID-19.

This clone was recorded a few times. The V gene is TRBV6-5, the J gene TRBJ1-2; D not certain. The V gene lost 2 bases and the J gene lost 0 bases, with 10 bases spanning the gap. Germline CDR1 is MNHEY and CDR2 is SVGAGI. The CDR3 length is 15 residues. The CDR3: CASSYGPQTNYGYTF. The CDR3 nucleotides read TGTGCCAGCAGTTACGGGCCGCAAACTAACTATGGCTACACCTTC.

The chain couples TRBV7-9 to TRBJ1-1; 7 bases match TRBD1. The J segment lost 10 bases and the V segment lost 2 bases, leaving 4 bases of the junction unmatched. The CDR3 spans 12 residues. Per the germline V gene, CDR1 is SEHNR and CDR2 is FQNEAQ (reference sequence). CDR3 coding DNA: TGTGCCAGCAGCTTAACAGGGGCGCGAGCTTTCTTT. Its protein is CASSLTGARAFF.

The chain carries TRBV20-1 and TRBJ1-2; D is perhaps TRBD1 (6 bases). This CDR3 is 11 amino acids long. Germline assignment: CDR1 DFQATT and CDR2 SNEGSKA (reference sequence). The germline V and J ends were trimmed by 3 bases and 7 bases, with 9 bases remaining between them. CDR3 bases: TGCAGTGCTAGGACAGGCTCTGGCTACACCTTC. Translating it yields CSARTGSGYTF.

The chain recombines TRBV19 with TRBJ2-5, with 10 nucleotides matching TRBD2. CDR1 is LNHDA, CDR2 SQIVND, per germline (reference sequence). The CDR3 spans 14 residues. With V trimmed by 2 bases and J by 13 bases, 10 bases remained unmatched. CDR3 region: CASSIQPGTSDRYF. CDR3 DNA sequence: TGTGCCAGTAGTATACAACCCGGGACTAGCGATCGGTACTTC.

This clone has a single count. This chain joins TRBV15 and TRBJ2-1, with 12 bases matching TRBD2. The CDR3 contains 15 residues. The germline CDR1 and CDR2 sequences are LNHNV and YYDKDF (reference sequence). V was pared by 0 bases and J by 6 bases, with 0 bases of the junction left unmatched. The CDR3 nucleotides read TGTGCCACCAGCAGAGAACTAGCGGGGGGCAATGAGCAGTTCTTC. As protein: CATSRELAGGNEQFF.

The chain carries TRBV6-5 and TRBJ1-1; D uncertain. The germline V gene has CDR1 MNHEY and CDR2 SVGAGI. V lost 3 bases and J 2 bases, leaving 10 bases between the germline ends. The length of the CDR3 is 14 residues. CDR3 in amino acids: CASSYSEGNTEAFF. The CDR3 DNA sequence: TGTGCCAGCAGTTATAGCGAGGGCAACACTGAAGCTTTCTTT.

V usage is TRBV10-3 and J usage is TRBJ1-2, with 7 bases aligning to TRBD1. The CDR3 is 13 residues long. Trimming took 7 bases from V and 6 from J; bases not matched to a gene: 8. Germline CDR1 is ENHRY and CDR2 is SYGVKD. The CDR3: CAINPDRDHGYTF. Written as DNA, the CDR3 is TGTGCCATCAACCCCGACAGGGACCATGGCTACACCTTC.

The chain combines TRBV28 with TRBJ2-1, with TRBD1 matching 7 bases. CDR1 MDHEN and CDR2 SYDVKM come from the germline V gene. The CDR3 loop spans 14 amino acids. The J segment lost 4 bases and the V segment lost 5 bases, leaving 5 bases of the junction unmatched. The CDR3 reads CASSLATGYNEQFF. CDR3 nucleotides: TGTGCCAGCAGTCTTGCGACAGGGTACAATGAGCAGTTCTTC.

The rearrangement joins TRBV6-2 or TRBV6-3 to TRBJ2-1, with 11 bases identical to TRBD2. With 6 bases clipped from V and 0 bases from J, the junction kept 4 bases outside the gene matches. Germline CDR1 reads MNHEY; CDR2 reads SVGEGT. This CDR3 is 16 amino acids long. CDR3 protein: CASSPSGRSSYNEQFF. CDR3 bases: TGTGCCAGCAGCCCTAGCGGGAGGAGCTCCTACAATGAGCAGTTCTTC.

This chain links TRBV5-4 with TRBJ1-5, with 8 nucleotides matching TRBD1. From germline, CDR1 is SGHNT and CDR2 YYREEE (reference sequence). The V segment lost 2 bases and the J segment 4 bases; nucleotides outside the gene matches: 2. The CDR3 totals 14 residues. In DNA, the CDR3 is TGTGCCAGCAGCTTACAGGGGGGAAATCAGCCCCAGCATTTT. Residues: CASSLQGGNQPQHF. Supplemented by reference TRBV5-4 and TRBJ1-5, the full variable domain reads ETGVTQSPTHLIKTRGQQVTLRCSSQSGHNTVSWYQQALGQGPQFIFQYYREEENGRGNFPPRFSGLQFPNYSSELNVNALELDDSALYLCASSLQGGNQPQHFGDGTRLSIL.

This chain uses TRBV5-4 with TRBJ2-7; D is perhaps TRBD2 (5 bases). Germline values: CDR1 SGHNT, CDR2 YYREEE (reference sequence). CDR3 size: 13 residues. The ends were cut back, 2 bases at V and 0 bases at J, with 6 bases in the middle. The CDR3 protein is CASSLGSSYEQYF. For the CDR3, the DNA is TGTGCCAGCAGCTTAGGGAGCTCCTACGAGCAGTACTTC.

The J gene is TRBJ2-2, the V gene TRBV27; 8 bases are a match to TRBD1. V lost 8 bases, J lost 6 bases, and 8 bases stayed unmatched. CDR1 is MNHEY and CDR2 is SMNVEV in the germline V gene (reference sequence). The CDR3 has 14 amino acids. This CDR3 reads CASRKGQGAGELFF. DNA of the CDR3: TGTGCCAGCCGAAAAGGACAGGGAGCCGGGGAGCTGTTTTTT.

This sequence joins TRBV9 and TRBJ1-6; TRBD1 aligns across 9 bases. CDR1 is SGDLS and CDR2 is YYNGEE in the germline V gene. V lost 4 bases and J lost 7; bases outside the gene matches: 9. The CDR3 is 16 residues long. CDR3 nucleotide sequence: TGTGCCAGCAGCCCACGGGCGGGACAGGGCAATTCACCCCTCCACTTT. It specifies CASSPRAGQGNSPLHF.

V gene TRBV4-1 combines with J gene TRBJ1-1; TRBD1 aligns across 7 bases. CDR1 MGHRA and CDR2 YSYEKL come from the germline V gene. The length of the CDR3 is 15 residues. V lost 2 bases, J lost 2 bases, and 5 bases stayed unmatched. The CDR3 DNA sequence: TGCGCCAGCAGCCAACCGGGACAGCTTAACACTGAAGCTTTCTTT. This sequence encodes CASSQPGQLNTEAFF.

This clone occurred once. The gene calls are TRBV7-2 and TRBJ1-2; 8 nucleotides line up with TRBD1. The CDR3 length is 14 residues. With V trimmed by 5 bases and J by 8 bases, 10 bases remained unmatched. Germline CDR1 reads SGHTA; CDR2 reads FQGNSA. CDR3 sequence: CASSPNQGTGGYTF. For the CDR3, the DNA is TGTGCCAGCAGCCCGAACCAAGGGACAGGAGGCTACACCTTC.

The chain links TRBV2 to TRBJ2-5, with D possibly matching TRBD1 (7 bases). The CDR3 is 19 amino acids. The V and J ends lost 6 bases and 1 base respectively, with 27 bases between them. CDR1 is SNHLY, CDR2 FYNNEI, per germline. The CDR3 protein is CASRGPTARPGDSQETQYF. The CDR3 DNA reads as TGTGCCAGCAGAGGTCCAACCGCCCGGCCGGGGGACAGCCAAGAGACCCAGTACTTC.

The chain couples TRBV3-1 (or the pseudogene TRBV3-2) to TRBJ1-5; 11 bases align to TRBD1. V was pared by 1 base and J by 6 bases, with 2 bases of the junction left unmatched. This CDR3 is 15 amino acids long. Germline-derived CDR1 and CDR2 are LGHDT and YNNKEL (reference sequence). Here the CDR3 reads CASSQGTGGVQPQHF. CDR3 bases: TGTGCCAGCAGCCAAGGGACAGGGGGCGTTCAGCCCCAGCATTTT.

This clone has more than one count but fewer than ten. The chain links TRBV7-2 to TRBJ1-6; D remains ambiguous. The V end lost 5 bases, the J end lost 9 bases, and 17 bases lay between the germline ends. The length of the CDR3 is 15 residues. Germline lookup yields CDR1 SGHTA and CDR2 FQGNSA. CDR3 sequence (DNA): TGTGCCAGCAGCCCCACGGGGAGGGCTCCTTCACCCCTCCACTTT. Amino acids: CASSPTGRAPSPLHF.

The rearrangement links TRBV5-1 to TRBJ1-6; D may be TRBD1 (5 bases). CDR1 and CDR2 from the germline V gene are SGHRS and YFSETQ. V was cut by 0 bases and J by 5 bases, with 21 bases left in between. This CDR3 has 19 amino acids. As DNA, the CDR3 is TGCGCCAGCAGCTTGGATATAAATTCGGCTCGGGGGAATAATTCACCCCTCCACTTT. This encodes CASSLDINSARGNNSPLHF.